The source of this T cell receptor (beta chain) is a study of OX40 agonist ivuxolimab in advanced cancers. General study results and limits: In CD8+ T cells, expanded clones were on average more numerous than in CD4+.

Turning to this clone: Its antigen is unidentified.

The assay was immunoSEQ multiplex PCR, and TCRdb's table has in-frame clones only and misses some. The sample includes about 83,000 clones, roughly 90% of them seen just once. Germline V gene sequence: CDR1 MNHEY, CDR2 SMNVEV (reference sequence). The CDR3 sequence is 14 residues long. The J segment lost 9 bases and the V segment lost 9 bases, leaving 11 bases of the junction unmatched. This chain connects TRBV27 to TRBJ2-1; 10 bases are shared with TRBD2. The origin of this receptor is an adult with an advanced solid tumor such as melanoma, head and neck, liver or kidney cancer. This material consisted of CD4+ or CD8+ T cells sorted from blood, taken in a trial of the OX40 agonist ivuxolimab. CDR3 sequence (DNA): TGTGCCAGTCATAGCGGGGGGAGTTACCTTGAGCAGTTCTTC. Its protein is CASHSGGSYLEQFF.